These 26 T cell receptor beta chains originate from one sample sequenced in a study of T-cell memory formation after mild COVID-19. TCRdb itself ran the 5' RACE reads through MiXCR, one entry per CDR3 protein. The sample shows about 440,000 distinct CDR3 sequences, about 19% of them seen only once. The sequencing input was PBMCs or a T cell subset sorted from them (not recorded which). These receptors came from an adult woman who had mild COVID-19 (a few samples of this study predate the infection). Cell type and time point are not known.

This clonotype was counted only a few times. V is TRBV6-5 and J is TRBJ2-2; 11 nucleotides line up with TRBD1. The V and J ends lost 5 bases and 5 bases, in that order; junction bases with no gene match: 10. From germline, CDR1 is MNHEY and CDR2 SVGAGI. The length of the CDR3 is 17 residues. The CDR3 region is CASSTGTGGVFTGELFF. CDR3 DNA sequence: TGTGCCAGCAGTACCGGGACAGGGGGAGTATTTACCGGGGAGCTGTTTTTT.

Many counts were recorded for this clonotype. The CDR3 DNA sequence: TGTGCCAGCAGCTCCGGGACAGGGGGATCACCCCTCCACTTT. Translation: CASSSGTGGSPLHF. This rearrangement joins TRBV7-2 to TRBJ1-6; TRBD1 matches at 11 bases. Unmatched junction bases numbered 3, after V lost 4 bases and J lost 10 bases. The CDR3 is made up of 14 amino acids. CDR1 is SGHTA and CDR2 is FQGNSA in the germline V gene.

The V gene is TRBV7-9, the J gene TRBJ1-1, with 8 bases that match TRBD1. This CDR3 has 18 amino acids. The trim removed 1 base at V and 4 bases at J, leaving 14 bases unmatched. Germline V CDR1 and CDR2: SEHNR, FQNEAQ (reference sequence). The CDR3 nucleotides read TGTGCCAGCAGCTTAGTAGGACAGGGTATTTTAGGGAGCACTGAAGCTTTCTTT. Protein sequence: CASSLVGQGILGSTEAFF. The full variable domain, in which reference TRBV7-9 and TRBJ1-1 provide the parts outside the CDR3, is DTGVSQNPRHKITKRGQNVTFRCDPISEHNRLYWYRQTLGQGPEFLTYFQNEAQLEKSRLLSDRFSAERPKGSFSTLEIQRTEQGDSAMYLCASSLVGQGILGSTEAFFGQGTRLTVV.

This clonotype was counted a few times. V and J are TRBV6-5 and TRBJ2-1; no clear D gene. This CDR3 is built from 14 residues. The germline gives CDR1 MNHEY, CDR2 SVGAGI. V lost 5 bases to trimming and J lost 7 bases, with 15 bases between them. Written as DNA, the CDR3 is TGTGCCAGCAGTGGCACAGCTCCAGTGAATGAGCAGTTCTTC. Its protein is CASSGTAPVNEQFF.

Only a few counts were recorded for this clonotype. One end of the junction fails to match germline, which may point to a read error. The gene calls are TRBV23-1 and TRBJ2-3, with 7 bases matching TRBD2. TRBV23-1 is an ORF, and what it does is uncertain. This CDR3 is 14 amino acids long. CDR3 sequence (DNA): TGCGCCAGCACAACTAGCGAGCGGGGAGATCCGCAGTATTTT. Protein sequence: CASTTSERGDPQYF.

This clonotype occurred a few times. The chain couples TRBV7-2 to TRBJ2-1; D not resolved. From germline, CDR1 is SGHTA and CDR2 FQGNSA. The V end lost 4 bases, the J end lost 6 bases, and 13 bases lay between the germline ends. The CDR3 extends over 14 amino acids. The CDR3 sequence is CASSSRTPVNEQFF. CDR3 in DNA: TGTGCCAGCAGCTCCCGGACCCCCGTCAATGAGCAGTTCTTC.

Written as DNA, the CDR3 is TGTGCCACCAGCAGAGATTGGGGGGGGAGATCGAACACTGAAGCTTTCTTT. Translated, it gives CATSRDWGGRSNTEAFF. The V gene is TRBV15, the J gene TRBJ1-1, with D possibly being TRBD1 (5 bases). V lost 0 bases, J lost 1 base, and 15 bases lay in between. This CDR3 region has 17 residues. Germline CDR1 is LNHNV and CDR2 is YYDKDF (reference sequence).

V gene TRBV5-8 combines with J gene TRBJ2-7; D assignment may be TRBD1 or TRBD2 (6 bases each). Germline V gives CDR1 SGHTS, CDR2 YDEGEE. The CDR3 is 15 residues long. Trimming removed 0 bases at V and 1 base at J, with 11 bases between. CDR3 protein: CASSLGRGLSYEQYF. The CDR3 DNA sequence: TGTGCCAGCAGCTTGGGCAGGGGACTGTCCTACGAGCAGTACTTC. Full variable domain (missing parts from reference TRBV5-8 and TRBJ2-7): EAGVTQSPTHLIKTRGQQATLRCSPISGHTSVYWYQQALGLGLQFLLWYDEGEERNRGNFPPRFSGRQFPNYSSELNVNALELEDSALYLCASSLGRGLSYEQYFGPGTRLTVT.

This clonotype has only a few counts. The chain combines TRBV12-3 or TRBV12-4 with TRBJ2-7, with D perhaps being TRBD1 or TRBD2 (5 bases each). The CDR3 contains 14 residues. V lost 6 bases, J lost 2 bases, and 14 bases lay in between. CDR3 sequence reads: CASSLLGTTYEQYF. For the CDR3, the DNA is TGTGCCAGCAGCCTCCTCGGGACCACCTACGAGCAGTACTTC.

This clonotype was seen more than once but under ten times. A junction boundary mismatches the germline segment, possibly from a read error. The rearrangement links TRBV5-1 to TRBJ2-3; the D gene could be TRBD1 or TRBD2 (5 bases each). CDR3 length: 12 amino acids. Germline V CDR1 and CDR2: SGHRS, YFSETQ. The CDR3 nucleotides are TGCGCCAGCAGTTTGGGACCGGGGACGCAGTATTTT. Its protein is CASSLGPGTQYF. Full variable domain (rest looked up from reference TRBV5-1 and TRBJ2-3): KAGVTQTPRYLIKTRGQQVTLSCSPISGHRSVSWYQQTPGQGLQFLFEYFSETQRNKGNFPGRFSGRQFSNSRSEMNVSTLELGDSALYLCASSLGPGTQYFGPGTRLTVL.

This chain links TRBV6-5 with TRBJ1-2, with 7 bases that match TRBD1. Germline V gene data show CDR1 as MNHEY and CDR2 as SVGAGI. The CDR3 length is 14 residues. Losses at the gene ends were 2 bases for V and 4 bases for J; bases not matched to a gene: 4. In DNA form, the CDR3 reads TGTGCCAGCAGTTACGTCGGGACAGCCTATGGCTACACCTTC. Translating gives CASSYVGTAYGYTF.

Only a few counts were recorded for this clonotype. The chain joins TRBV4-2 to TRBJ1-3; unclear D gene. The CDR3 is 19 residues long. Germline-derived CDR1 and CDR2 are LGHNA and YNFKEQ. Trimming shortened V by 0 bases and J by 0 bases, and 18 bases separated the two germline ends. The CDR3 region is CASSQDLHLGQISGNTIYF. DNA of the CDR3: TGTGCCAGCAGCCAAGATCTTCATTTGGGCCAGATCTCTGGAAACACCATATATTTT.

This clonotype was seen a handful of times. The chain combines TRBV6-1 with TRBJ2-3; D gene uncertain. The CDR3 spans 14 residues. CDR1 and CDR2 from the germline V gene are MNHNS and SASEGT. V was pared by 8 bases and J by 0 bases, with 12 bases between. The chain's CDR3 is CASEARASTDTQYF. As DNA, the CDR3 is TGTGCCAGCGAGGCCAGAGCTAGCACAGATACGCAGTATTTT.

This rearrangement joins TRBV6-5 to TRBJ2-3; D uncertain. The CDR3 contains 18 residues. Germline CDR1 reads MNHEY; CDR2 reads SVGAGI. Trimming cost V 5 bases and J 0 bases, with 21 bases left between them. CDR3 coding DNA: TGTGCCAGCAGTAACACCCCACCGCGGTTCGGTAGCACAGATACGCAGTATTTT. Translated, it gives CASSNTPPRFGSTDTQYF.

This chain links TRBV12-3 or TRBV12-4 with TRBJ2-1, with D hard to call. There are 15 residues in the CDR3. The V gene lost 3 bases and the J gene lost 6 bases, with 15 bases spanning the gap. CDR3 DNA: TGTGCCAGCAGTTTGGGGTCAGTGGCCTCCAATGAGCAGTTCTTC. Amino acid sequence: CASSLGSVASNEQFF.

This chain connects TRBV29-1 to TRBJ1-2, with D possibly TRBD1 on 5 matching bases. The V gene's germline CDR1 is SQVTM and CDR2 ANQGSEA. The CDR3 spans 11 residues. Trimming left V 3 bases short and J 4 bases short, with 6 bases between. The CDR3 protein is CSVDRAYGYTF. CDR3 coding DNA: TGCAGCGTTGACAGGGCCTATGGCTACACCTTC.

This clonotype was seen more than once but under ten times. This chain joins TRBV7-2 and TRBJ2-5, with D hard to call. CDR1 is SGHTA and CDR2 is FQGNSA in the germline V gene. The CDR3 consists of 12 residues. V dropped 1 base and J dropped 5 bases, with 5 bases sitting between them. CDR3: CASSLVVETQYF. The CDR3 nucleotides read TGTGCCAGCAGCTTAGTGGTCGAGACCCAGTACTTC.

This clonotype was counted between two and nine times. The chain carries TRBV5-6 and TRBJ1-4, with 7 positions matching TRBD1. The CDR3 has 14 residues. With V trimmed by 3 bases and J by 7 bases, 6 bases remained unmatched. Germline loops: CDR1 SGHDT, CDR2 YYEEEE. The CDR3 DNA reads TGTGCCAGCAGCTACGACAGGGCGGGTGAAAAACTGTTTTTT. It is translated as CASSYDRAGEKLFF. Looking up the rest from reference TRBV5-6 and TRBJ1-4 gives the full variable domain: DAGVTQSPTHLIKTRGQQVTLRCSPKSGHDTVSWYQQALGQGPQFIFQYYEEEERQRGNFPDRFSGHQFPNYSSELNVNALLLGDSALYLCASSYDRAGEKLFFGSGTQLSVL.

The chain recombines TRBV12-3 or TRBV12-4 with TRBJ1-1, with D possibly matching TRBD1 (6 bases). The CDR3 has 14 amino acids. The germline V and J ends were trimmed by 5 bases and 4 bases, with 14 bases remaining between them. CDR3 protein: CASSLQGISTEAFF. CDR3 coding DNA: TGTGCCAGCAGTCTACAGGGTATTAGCACTGAAGCTTTCTTT.

The chain combines TRBV12-3 or TRBV12-4 with TRBJ2-1; TRBD2 aligns across 12 bases. V trimming: 6 bases; J trimming: 9 bases; junction bases outside the gene matches: 12. The CDR3 spans 16 residues. CDR3 nucleotides: TGTGCCAGCAGCCCCTCCGGGACTAGCGGGTCAATTGAGCAGTTCTTC. Translating it yields CASSPSGTSGSIEQFF.

This clonotype was recorded a few times. The chain combines TRBV20-1 with TRBJ2-5; no clear D. CDR3 length equals 12 residues. Per germline, CDR1 DFQATT and CDR2 SNEGSKA (reference sequence). The V end lost 4 bases, the J end lost 3 bases, and 9 bases lay between the germline ends. CDR3 region: CSAINNKETQYF. CDR3 sequence (DNA): TGCAGTGCTATTAACAACAAAGAGACCCAGTACTTC.

This sequence joins TRBV12-3 or TRBV12-4 and TRBJ2-1; unclear D gene. V was cut by 5 bases and J by 6 bases, with 11 bases left in between. The CDR3 totals 13 residues. The CDR3 spells CASSPVLRNEQFF. DNA of the CDR3: TGTGCCAGCAGTCCAGTCCTCCGCAATGAGCAGTTCTTC.

The chain couples TRBV7-9 to TRBJ1-2; D is ambiguous. The V gene's germline CDR1 is SEHNR and CDR2 FQNEAQ (reference sequence). V shed 8 bases and J shed 4 bases, with 5 bases lying between them. The CDR3 totals 10 residues. In nucleotides, the CDR3 is TGTGCCAGCCGACCCTATGGCTACACCTTC. It codes for CASRPYGYTF. The whole variable domain, remainder taken from reference TRBV7-9 and TRBJ1-2, is DTGVSQNPRHKITKRGQNVTFRCDPISEHNRLYWYRQTLGQGPEFLTYFQNEAQLEKSRLLSDRFSAERPKGSFSTLEIQRTEQGDSAMYLCASRPYGYTFGSGTRLTVV.

V gene TRBV27 combines with J gene TRBJ1-2, with D maybe TRBD1 (5 bases). This CDR3 is 12 amino acids long. The germline CDR1 and CDR2 sequences are MNHEY and SMNVEV (reference sequence). V shed 5 bases and J shed 8 bases, with 12 bases lying between them. This CDR3 is CASSRRVCGYTF. The CDR3 DNA is TGTGCCAGCAGTCGCAGGGTTTGCGGCTACACCTTC.

The V gene is TRBV7-3, the J gene TRBJ2-1; TRBD1 matches 8 bases. Per germline, CDR1 SGHTA and CDR2 FQGTGA. J lost 3 bases, V lost 4 bases, and 5 bases had no gene match. CDR3 size: 15 residues. The CDR3 sequence: CASSSSQGVYNEQFF. The CDR3, as DNA: TGTGCCAGCAGCTCCTCACAGGGGGTCTACAATGAGCAGTTCTTC. The entire variable domain, with the rest obtained from reference TRBV7-3 and TRBJ2-1, is as follows: GAGVSQTPSNKVTEKGKYVELRCDPISGHTALYWYRQSLGQGPEFLIYFQGTGAADDSGLPNDRFFAVRPEGSVSTLKIQRTERGDSAVYLCASSSSQGVYNEQFFGPGTRLTVL.

The V and J genes are TRBV20-1 and TRBJ2-5; 8 nucleotides match TRBD2. CDR3 length: 11 amino acids. With 5 bases clipped from V and 11 bases from J, the junction kept 7 bases outside the gene matches. Germline V gene data show CDR1 as DFQATT and CDR2 as SNEGSKA (reference sequence). CDR3 loop: CSAGLSSGQYF. In nucleotides, the CDR3 is TGCAGTGCTGGACTATCTAGCGGGCAGTACTTC.